This T cell receptor (beta chain) was retrieved from a study of T cells in localized non-small cell lung cancer. Findings and caveats of the study: Since sequencing was restricted to only one region of the tumor, intratumor heterogeneity remains a possibility. Adjacent uninvolved lung tissue had the highest T cell clonality, exceeding tumor. Longer overall survival accompanied higher blood T cell density. The study detected a median roughly 56 of the top 100 tumor clones in adjacent lung.

CDR3 size: 15 residues. J lost 1 base, V lost 3 bases, and 3 bases had no gene match. CDR1 MGHRA and CDR2 YSYEKL come from the germline V gene. The data were produced by immunoSEQ multiplex PCR, yet TCRdb's version contains in-frame clones alone and is incomplete. The sample yields some 16,000 clones, around 89% seen once. As for this clone: No antigen is known for it.

This sample comprised peripheral blood, obtained before any cancer treatment. This sequence joins TRBV4-1 and TRBJ1-5; 7 bases map to TRBD1. This receptor was identified in a female donor aged 60 or older with stage III squamous cell lung carcinoma. The CDR3 is CASSQEQGSNQPQHF. DNA for the CDR3: TGCGCCAGCAGCCAGGAACAGGGGAGCAATCAGCCCCAGCATTTT.